This record covers a single T cell receptor beta chain. Measured with immunoSEQ multiplex PCR; TCRdb has only the in-frame clones, and not every one. The sample includes roughly 30,000 clones, 90% to 95% of them seen just once. The data were taken from a study of lymphopenia after photon versus proton radiotherapy. With 7 bases clipped from V and 9 bases from J, the junction kept 16 bases outside the gene matches. This CDR3 has 16 amino acids. The V gene's germline CDR1 is MNHEY and CDR2 SMNVEV (reference sequence). The V gene is TRBV27, the J gene TRBJ2-1; TRBD1 matches at 9 bases. This material consisted of peripheral blood, taken from a patient treated with photon-based radiotherapy. The sequence was collected from a woman in her fifties or sixties with cholangiocarcinoma. CDR3: CASTRSGTGRVGEQFF. Written as DNA, the CDR3 is TGTGCCAGCACTCGTTCGGGGACAGGGAGGGTAGGTGAGCAGTTCTTC.